The present TCR beta chain was sequenced within a study of CD8 T cells in Susac syndrome. The RNA, 0.5 to 1 ug, was put through reverse transcription using random hexamers. MiXCR, applied by TCRdb to the immunoSEQ multiplex PCR reads, yields one record per CDR3 protein. Of under 150,000 distinct CDR3 sequences in the sample, around 93% were seen once. The germline CDR1 and CDR2 sequences are KGHSH and LQKENI. CDR3 length: 14 residues. V shed 1 base and J shed 1 base, with 8 bases lying between them. The sequence came from a human donor with Susac syndrome. V gene TRBV18 combines with J gene TRBJ2-7; D unclear. Sequencing input: CD4+ T cells from PBMCs. This CDR3 reads CASSPRLDSYEQYF. DNA for the CDR3: TGTGCCAGCTCACCACGACTGGATTCCTACGAGCAGTACTTC.